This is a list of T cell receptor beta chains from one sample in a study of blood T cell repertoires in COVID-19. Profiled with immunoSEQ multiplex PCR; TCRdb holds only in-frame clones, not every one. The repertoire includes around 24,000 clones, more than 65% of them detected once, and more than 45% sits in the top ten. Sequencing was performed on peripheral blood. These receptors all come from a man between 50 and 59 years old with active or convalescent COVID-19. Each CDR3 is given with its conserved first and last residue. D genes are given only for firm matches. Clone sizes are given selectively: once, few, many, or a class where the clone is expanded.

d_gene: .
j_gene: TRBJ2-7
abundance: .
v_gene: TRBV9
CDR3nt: TGTGCCAGCAGCCCTTCCTCGTCGTATTCCTACGAGCAGTACTTC
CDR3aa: CASSPSSSYSYEQYF

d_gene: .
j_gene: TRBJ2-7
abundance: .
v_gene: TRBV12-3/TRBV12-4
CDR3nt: TGTGCCAGCAGTTCGACTAGCTCCTACGAGCAGTACTTC
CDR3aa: CASSSTSSYEQYF

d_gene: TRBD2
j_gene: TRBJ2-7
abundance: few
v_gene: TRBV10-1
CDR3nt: TGCGCCAGCAGTGGACTAGCGGCCCGCACCTACGAGCAGTACTTC
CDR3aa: CASSGLAARTYEQYF

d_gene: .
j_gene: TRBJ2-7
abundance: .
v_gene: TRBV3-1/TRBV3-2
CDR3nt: TGTGCCAGCGTAGGAAGCGGTTCGAGGGAGCAGTACTTC
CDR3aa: CASVGSGSREQYF

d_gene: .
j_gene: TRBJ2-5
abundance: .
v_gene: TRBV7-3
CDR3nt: TGTGCCAGCAGCTTAGACACGGAAGAGACCCAGTACTTC
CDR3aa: CASSLDTEETQYF

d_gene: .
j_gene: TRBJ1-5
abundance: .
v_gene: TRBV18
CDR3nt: TGTGCCAGCTCACCAACGGGGGATCAGCCCCAGCATTTT
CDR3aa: CASSPTGDQPQHF

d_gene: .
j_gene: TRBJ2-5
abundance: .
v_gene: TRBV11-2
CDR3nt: TGTGCCAGCAGCTTACTTGAGACCCAGTACTTC
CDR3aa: CASSLLETQYF

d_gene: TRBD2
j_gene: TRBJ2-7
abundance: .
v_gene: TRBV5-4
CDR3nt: TGTGCCAGCAGCTTGACTAGCGGGGATACGAAGCAGTACTTC
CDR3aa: CASSLTSGDTKQYF

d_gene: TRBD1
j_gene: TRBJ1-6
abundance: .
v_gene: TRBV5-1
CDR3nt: TGCGCCAGCAGCTTACAGGGGTCCCATAATTCACCCCTCCACTTT
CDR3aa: CASSLQGSHNSPLHF

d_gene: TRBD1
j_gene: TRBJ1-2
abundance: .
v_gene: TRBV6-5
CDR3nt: TGTGCCAGCAGGGTGGGACAGTTAAACTATGGCTACACCTTC
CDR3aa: CASRVGQLNYGYTF